Shown below are 6 T cell receptor beta chains from a single sample sequenced in a study of cytomegalovirus exposure and HLA in healthy donors. With 60 Vbeta and 13 Jbeta primers, the PCR was carried out. TCRdb keeps only in-frame clones here, not all; method: immunoSEQ multiplex PCR. The sample gives over 130,000 clones, around 75% of which show up once; roughly 3.6% is in the top ten. Sequencing was performed on PBMCs. The source is a human donor in good health.

The chain links TRBV30 to TRBJ2-2; TRBD1 agrees at 9 bases. Germline trimming cut 3 bases from V and 5 bases from J; bases unmatched to any gene: 4. Germline-derived CDR1 and CDR2 are GTSNPN and SVGIG (reference sequence). The length of the CDR3 is 14 residues. The CDR3 DNA reads TGTGCCTGGAGGGGGACAGGGTTTACCGGGGAGCTGTTTTTT. This sequence encodes CAWRGTGFTGELFF.

This chain connects TRBV28 to TRBJ1-5; D is uncertain. This CDR3 has 13 residues. Germline V gene lookup returns CDR1 MDHEN and CDR2 SYDVKM. V gave up 2 bases and J gave up 1 base, with 3 bases separating them. CDR3 in amino acids: CASSLRSNQPQHF. For the CDR3, the DNA is TGTGCCAGCAGTTTACGGAGCAATCAGCCCCAGCATTTT.

The rearrangement joins TRBV28 to TRBJ2-3; D remains ambiguous. With 3 bases removed from V and 3 bases from J, the gap between germline ends came to 7 bases. The CDR3 runs to 13 residues. Germline CDR1 and CDR2: MDHEN and SYDVKM. The CDR3 region is CASSFVQTDTQYF. CDR3 DNA: TGTGCCAGCAGTTTCGTCCAGACAGATACGCAGTATTTT. Together with reference TRBV28 and TRBJ2-3, the CDR3 gives the full variable domain: DVKVTQSSRYLVKRTGEKVFLECVQDMDHENMFWYRQDPGLGLRLIYFSYDVKMKEKGDIPEGYSVSREKKERFSLILESASTNQTSMYLCASSFVQTDTQYFGPGTRLTVL.

The genes are TRBV6-5 and TRBJ2-1; no reliable D call. This CDR3 spans 10 amino acids. V lost 7 bases to trimming and J lost 12 bases, with 10 bases between them. CDR1 and CDR2 from the germline V gene are MNHEY and SVGAGI. In DNA form, the CDR3 reads TGTGCCAGCACCGCACCGCGGCAGTTCTTC. It codes for CASTAPRQFF.

The rearrangement uses TRBV4-1 and TRBJ1-5, with D possibly matching TRBD1 (6 bases). V was trimmed by 6 bases and J by 6 bases, leaving 18 bases between them. This CDR3 region has 15 residues. From germline, CDR1 is MGHRA and CDR2 YSYEKL. CDR3 coding DNA: TGCGCCAGCAGTCAGCCCCAGGGGAAAGGTCAGCCCCAGCATTTT. It encodes CASSQPQGKGQPQHF.

The chain couples TRBV5-1 to TRBJ1-2; a weak D match, TRBD1 (5 bases). The germline CDR1 and CDR2 sequences are SGHRS and YFSETQ. The CDR3 sequence is 14 residues long. V lost 0 bases and J lost 3, with 9 bases in between. The DNA of the CDR3 is TGCGCCAGCAGCTTGGCACAGGCTGACTATGGCTACACCTTC. Its protein product is CASSLAQADYGYTF.